These T cell receptor beta chains were read from a single sample in a study of cytomegalovirus exposure and HLA in healthy donors. Clones were read by immunoSEQ multiplex PCR, and TCRdb kept only the in-frame ones, dropping some. This table holds under 250,000 clones, about 88% found once. The material sequenced was PBMCs. The receptors come from a man younger than 35 in good health and CMV-seropositive. CDR3s include the opening cysteine and the closing phenylalanine or tryptophan. A D gene is named only where the DNA matches it firmly. Size is stated for part of the rows, as once, few or many counts, or as a class when the clone is expanded.

d_call: NA
j_call: TRBJ2-7
clone_size: NA
v_call: TRBV15
cdr3_aa: CATSRVPAFYEQYF

d_call: NA
j_call: TRBJ1-2
clone_size: NA
v_call: TRBV10-3
cdr3_aa: CAISETGDGGYTF

d_call: NA
j_call: TRBJ2-3
clone_size: NA
v_call: TRBV25-1
cdr3_aa: CASSGGSGSQYF

d_call: NA
j_call: TRBJ1-2
clone_size: once
v_call: TRBV9
cdr3_aa: CASSAGVIVNYGYTF

d_call: TRBD2
j_call: TRBJ2-7
clone_size: NA
v_call: TRBV7-9
cdr3_aa: CASSPLAGGSYEQYF

d_call: TRBD2
j_call: TRBJ2-3
clone_size: NA
v_call: TRBV11-2
cdr3_aa: CASSLGLAGPLQYF

d_call: NA
j_call: TRBJ2-7
clone_size: NA
v_call: TRBV5-1
cdr3_aa: CASSRPKPPGVSDEQYF

d_call: TRBD1
j_call: TRBJ2-7
clone_size: NA
v_call: TRBV6-5
cdr3_aa: CASSYAPRQGSYEQYF

d_call: NA
j_call: TRBJ2-2
clone_size: once
v_call: TRBV15
cdr3_aa: CATPGRTNTGELFF

d_call: NA
j_call: TRBJ2-1
clone_size: NA
v_call: TRBV20-1
cdr3_aa: CSARLGWQFF

d_call: NA
j_call: TRBJ2-2
clone_size: NA
v_call: TRBV10-3
cdr3_aa: CAIRNRANTGELFF

d_call: NA
j_call: TRBJ1-2
clone_size: NA
v_call: TRBV28
cdr3_aa: CASSLRTNYGYTF

d_call: TRBD1
j_call: TRBJ2-2
clone_size: once
v_call: TRBV5-1
cdr3_aa: CASSLGTGYTGELFF

d_call: NA
j_call: TRBJ2-7
clone_size: NA
v_call: TRBV5-6
cdr3_aa: CASSLATTGTAVHEQYF

d_call: NA
j_call: TRBJ2-1
clone_size: NA
v_call: TRBV5-1
cdr3_aa: CASSLANSGSSYNEQFF

d_call: NA
j_call: TRBJ2-5
clone_size: NA
v_call: TRBV19
cdr3_aa: CASSIGFRETQYF

d_call: TRBD2
j_call: TRBJ2-1
clone_size: NA
v_call: TRBV27
cdr3_aa: CASSLSRLAGYSYNEQFF

d_call: NA
j_call: TRBJ1-5
clone_size: NA
v_call: TRBV28
cdr3_aa: CASSSRDPIEQPQHF

d_call: NA
j_call: TRBJ2-1
clone_size: NA
v_call: TRBV28
cdr3_aa: CASSVHGRVFNNEQFF

d_call: TRBD2
j_call: TRBJ2-3
clone_size: NA
v_call: TRBV4-3
cdr3_aa: CASSQDREAGADTQYF

d_call: NA
j_call: TRBJ1-4
clone_size: NA
v_call: TRBV4-1
cdr3_aa: CASSHNEKLFF

d_call: TRBD2
j_call: TRBJ2-1
clone_size: NA
v_call: TRBV12-5
cdr3_aa: CASGLGDYGNEQFF

d_call: NA
j_call: TRBJ1-2
clone_size: NA
v_call: TRBV11-2
cdr3_aa: CASSLVEQGFGYTF

d_call: NA
j_call: TRBJ2-3
clone_size: NA
v_call: TRBV5-4
cdr3_aa: CASSLAAADTQYF

d_call: NA
j_call: TRBJ2-1
clone_size: NA
v_call: TRBV29-1
cdr3_aa: CSVQPSPLYSYNEQFF

d_call: TRBD2
j_call: TRBJ2-2
clone_size: NA
v_call: TRBV30
cdr3_aa: CAWTGTSGRELFF

d_call: TRBD2
j_call: TRBJ2-1
clone_size: NA
v_call: TRBV5-5
cdr3_aa: CASSPSGRSSNEQFF

d_call: NA
j_call: TRBJ2-2
clone_size: NA
v_call: TRBV27
cdr3_aa: CASSLGLSTGELFF

d_call: TRBD1
j_call: TRBJ2-7
clone_size: NA
v_call: TRBV28
cdr3_aa: CASSSKGWTGPAYEQYF

d_call: NA
j_call: TRBJ2-7
clone_size: NA
v_call: TRBV14
cdr3_aa: CASSQGPPGVDYEQYF

d_call: NA
j_call: TRBJ1-1
clone_size: NA
v_call: TRBV5-6
cdr3_aa: CASTRPPRNTEAFF

d_call: NA
j_call: TRBJ1-1
clone_size: NA
v_call: TRBV4-2
cdr3_aa: CASSRGDPGGDTEAFF

d_call: NA
j_call: TRBJ2-7
clone_size: NA
v_call: TRBV6-5
cdr3_aa: CASSPTGLPYEQYF

d_call: NA
j_call: TRBJ2-3
clone_size: once
v_call: TRBV29-1
cdr3_aa: CSAGRLLSTDTQYF

d_call: NA
j_call: TRBJ1-1
clone_size: NA
v_call: TRBV18
cdr3_aa: CASSPETEAFF

d_call: TRBD2
j_call: TRBJ2-7
clone_size: NA
v_call: TRBV2
cdr3_aa: CASSPGLAETDYEQYF

d_call: NA
j_call: TRBJ2-3
clone_size: few
v_call: TRBV10-3
cdr3_aa: CAIREGGTDTQYF

d_call: NA
j_call: TRBJ2-1
clone_size: NA
v_call: TRBV5-1
cdr3_aa: CASSVGNRVGYNEQFF

d_call: NA
j_call: TRBJ2-3
clone_size: NA
v_call: TRBV5-1
cdr3_aa: CASSLLRGDTQYF

d_call: TRBD1
j_call: TRBJ2-5
clone_size: NA
v_call: TRBV29-1
cdr3_aa: CSVKADRVGQETQYF

d_call: TRBD2
j_call: TRBJ2-7
clone_size: once
v_call: TRBV5-1
cdr3_aa: CASSPWGLAGDAYEQYF

d_call: NA
j_call: TRBJ2-1
clone_size: NA
v_call: TRBV10-3
cdr3_aa: CAISESTLSGAEQFF

d_call: NA
j_call: TRBJ1-1
clone_size: NA
v_call: TRBV10-3
cdr3_aa: CAISEGLRTEAFF

d_call: NA
j_call: TRBJ1-3
clone_size: NA
v_call: TRBV2
cdr3_aa: CASRQGHRGNTIYF

d_call: NA
j_call: TRBJ2-7
clone_size: NA
v_call: TRBV7-2
cdr3_aa: CASSAGTRSYEQYF